A single sample is the source of the 16 T cell receptor beta chains below, sequenced in a study of T cells expressing NK-cell markers. TCRdb reprocessed the 5' RACE reads; each CDR3 protein has one entry and no DNA is given. The sample's table shows a few hundred thousand distinct CDR3 sequences. The sequencing input was blood T cells: a sorted CD56 or NKG2C T cell subset, CD4+ or CD8+ T cells, or bulk PBMC T cells (not recorded which). The receptor set was obtained from a man aged 18-70 years in good health.

The rearrangement uses TRBV3-1 and TRBJ2-2; no DNA is available, so the TRBD1 call from TCRdb remains unchecked. This CDR3 spans 16 amino acids. Germline lookup yields CDR1 LGHDT and CDR2 YNNKEL (reference sequence). CDR3 region: CASSQVPGYNTGELFF.

This chain uses TRBV5-1 with TRBJ1-6. CDR1 and CDR2 (germline): SGHRS, YFSETQ. The CDR3 loop spans 15 amino acids. The CDR3 sequence: CASSLDRGDNSPLHF.

The rearrangement joins TRBV6-2 or TRBV6-3 to TRBJ2-6; lacking DNA, the TRBD2 call made by TCRdb goes unchecked. CDR1 and CDR2 (germline): MNHEY, SVGEGT. CDR3 length: 20 amino acids. Here the CDR3 reads CASSPKGGGLALSGANVLTF.

This chain connects TRBV4-2 to TRBJ2-1; TCRdb proposes TRBD1, but this gene call is untestable without DNA. Germline V CDR1 and CDR2: LGHNA, YNFKEQ. The CDR3 covers 16 residues. The CDR3 spells CASSRGGGFSYNEQFF.

The CDR3 sequence is CASSPGARRTGQPVGTEAFF. The gene calls are TRBV18 and TRBJ1-1; with no DNA, the TCRdb D assignment of TRBD1 cannot be verified. The CDR3 totals 20 residues. CDR1 is KGHSH and CDR2 is LQKENI in the germline V gene. The variable domain in full, with the rest retrieved from reference TRBV18 and TRBJ1-1, is NAGVMQNPRHLVRRRGQEARLRCSPMKGHSHVYWYRQLPEEGLKFMVYLQKENIIDESGMPKERFSAEFPKEGPSILRIQQVVRGDSAAYFCASSPGARRTGQPVGTEAFFGQGTRLTVV.

The gene calls are TRBV7-2 and TRBJ2-5; the TCRdb D gene call, TRBD2, has no DNA to confirm it. Germline lookup yields CDR1 SGHTA and CDR2 FQGNSA. This CDR3 region has 15 residues. The CDR3 reads CASSLQGTAQETQYF.

The chain carries TRBV3-1 and TRBJ1-4; the D call from TCRdb, TRBD1, cannot be confirmed without DNA. This CDR3 comprises 19 residues. The V gene's germline CDR1 is LGHDT and CDR2 YNNKEL (reference sequence). CDR3 protein: CASSRDAFTGKARNEKLFF.

CDR3 in amino acids: CASSLEPDSFNYGYTF. This chain connects TRBV7-8 to TRBJ1-2. This CDR3 spans 16 amino acids. The germline V gene encodes CDR1 SGHVS and CDR2 FQNEAQ.

The chain carries TRBV18 and TRBJ2-7; TCRdb indicates TRBD1, and absent DNA this call remains unverified. This CDR3 has 19 amino acids. Germline V gene sequence: CDR1 KGHSH, CDR2 LQKENI. CDR3 protein: CASSPPFDIQGKSSYEQYF.

The CDR3 sequence: CASGITGGGSEQYF. The rearrangement uses TRBV19 and TRBJ2-7; the TRBD1 assignment by TCRdb is unverifiable without DNA. The germline V gene encodes CDR1 LNHDA and CDR2 SQIVND (reference sequence). The CDR3 covers 14 residues.

The chain recombines TRBV18 with TRBJ2-3; TCRdb reports TRBD2, a call that lacks DNA to check it against. Germline V gives CDR1 KGHSH, CDR2 LQKENI. The CDR3 is made up of 16 amino acids. This CDR3 is CASSPTASGVTDTQYF.

This sequence joins TRBV20-1 and TRBJ1-2; TCRdb picks TRBD1, but there is no DNA to check that call. Germline assignment: CDR1 DFQATT and CDR2 SNEGSKA (reference sequence). The CDR3 has 16 amino acids. The CDR3 spells CSAREGATKTNYGYTF.

The chain couples TRBV30 to TRBJ1-1; TCRdb's assignment of TRBD1 cannot be checked, as there is no DNA. Germline V gene sequence: CDR1 GTSNPN, CDR2 SVGIG (reference sequence). The CDR3 runs to 12 residues. The CDR3: CARDRGNTEALF.

The V call is TRBV15, the J call TRBJ2-7; TCRdb's D call of TRBD2 is untestable without DNA. The CDR3 is 16 amino acids. Germline CDR1 and CDR2: LNHNV and YYDKDF (reference sequence). The CDR3 here is CATSRDGRGRFYEQYF.

This rearrangement joins TRBV10-3 to TRBJ1-5. CDR3 length: 14 residues. Germline V gives CDR1 ENHRY, CDR2 SYGVKD. This CDR3 is CAISREVSNQPQHF.

CDR3 protein: CASSLRRKDTGELFF. This sequence joins TRBV7-6 and TRBJ2-2. The CDR3 consists of 15 residues. Germline CDR1 is SGHVS and CDR2 is FNYEAQ.